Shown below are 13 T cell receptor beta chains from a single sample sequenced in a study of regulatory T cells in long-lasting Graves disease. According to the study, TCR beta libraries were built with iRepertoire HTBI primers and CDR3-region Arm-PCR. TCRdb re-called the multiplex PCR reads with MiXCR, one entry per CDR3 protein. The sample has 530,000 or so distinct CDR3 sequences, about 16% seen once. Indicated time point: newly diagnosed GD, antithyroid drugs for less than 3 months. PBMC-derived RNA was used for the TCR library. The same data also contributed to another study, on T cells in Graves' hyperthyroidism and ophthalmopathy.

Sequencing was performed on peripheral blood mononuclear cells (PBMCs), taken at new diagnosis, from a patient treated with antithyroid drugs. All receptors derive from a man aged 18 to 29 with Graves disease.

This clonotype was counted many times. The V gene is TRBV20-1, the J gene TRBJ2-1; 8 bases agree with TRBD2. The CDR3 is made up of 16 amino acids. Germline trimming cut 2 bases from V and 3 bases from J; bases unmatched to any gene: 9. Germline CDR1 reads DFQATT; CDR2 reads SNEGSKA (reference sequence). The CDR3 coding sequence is TGCAGTGCTAGAATCTTAGCGGGAAGTAACTACAATGAGCAGTTCTTC. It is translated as CSARILAGSNYNEQFF.

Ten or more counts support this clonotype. The CDR3 spells CASSLSMGGYTF. CDR3 DNA sequence: TGTGCCAGCAGTTTATCGATGGGTGGCTACACCTTC. The chain carries TRBV28 and TRBJ1-2; no reliable D call. This CDR3 has 12 residues. In germline, CDR1 is MDHEN, CDR2 SYDVKM. V was trimmed by 1 base and J by 7 bases, leaving 7 bases between them.

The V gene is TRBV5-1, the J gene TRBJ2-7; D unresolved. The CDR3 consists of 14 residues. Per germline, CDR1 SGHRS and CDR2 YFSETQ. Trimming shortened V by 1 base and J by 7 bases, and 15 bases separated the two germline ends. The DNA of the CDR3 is TGCGCCAGCAGCTTGAGACCGGGCAATGGAGAGCAGTACTTC. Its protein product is CASSLRPGNGEQYF.

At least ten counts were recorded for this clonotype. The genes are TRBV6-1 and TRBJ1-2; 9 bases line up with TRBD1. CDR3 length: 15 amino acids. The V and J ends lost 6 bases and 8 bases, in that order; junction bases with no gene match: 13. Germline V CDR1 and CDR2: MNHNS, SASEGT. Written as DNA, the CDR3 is TGTGCCAGCAGACCGCCGGGACAGGGCGTACGAGGCTACACCTTC. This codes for CASRPPGQGVRGYTF.

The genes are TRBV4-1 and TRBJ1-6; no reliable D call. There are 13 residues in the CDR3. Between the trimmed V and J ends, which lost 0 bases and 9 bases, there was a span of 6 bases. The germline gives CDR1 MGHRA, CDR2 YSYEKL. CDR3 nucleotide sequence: TGCGCCAGCAGCCAAGACGGTCGTTCACCCCTCCACTTT. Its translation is CASSQDGRSPLHF.

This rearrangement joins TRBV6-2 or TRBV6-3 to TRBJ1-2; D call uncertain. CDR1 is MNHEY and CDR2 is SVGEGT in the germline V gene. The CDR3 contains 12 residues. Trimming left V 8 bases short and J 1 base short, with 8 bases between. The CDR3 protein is CASRGNNYGYTF. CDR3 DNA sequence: TGTGCCAGCCGTGGGAATAACTATGGCTACACCTTC.

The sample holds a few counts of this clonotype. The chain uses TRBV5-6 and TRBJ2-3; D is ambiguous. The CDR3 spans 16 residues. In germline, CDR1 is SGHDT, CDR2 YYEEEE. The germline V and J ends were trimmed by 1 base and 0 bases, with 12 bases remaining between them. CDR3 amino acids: CASSLPGGESTDTQYF. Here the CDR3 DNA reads TGTGCCAGCAGCTTGCCGGGCGGAGAGAGCACAGATACGCAGTATTTT.

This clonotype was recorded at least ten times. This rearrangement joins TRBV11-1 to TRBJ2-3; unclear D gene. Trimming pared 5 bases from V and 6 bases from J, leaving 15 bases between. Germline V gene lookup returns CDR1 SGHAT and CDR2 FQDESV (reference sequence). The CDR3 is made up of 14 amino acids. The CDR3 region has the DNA TGTGCCAGCAGCCTTGGCCTCCACGCTGATACGCAGTATTTT. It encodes CASSLGLHADTQYF.

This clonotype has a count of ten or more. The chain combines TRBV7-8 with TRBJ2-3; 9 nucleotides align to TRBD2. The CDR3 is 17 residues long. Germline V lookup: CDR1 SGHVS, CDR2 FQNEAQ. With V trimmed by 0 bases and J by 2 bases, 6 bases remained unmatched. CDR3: CASSLAQLAGYTDTQYF. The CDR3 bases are TGTGCCAGCAGCTTAGCGCAGCTAGCGGGGTACACAGATACGCAGTATTTT.

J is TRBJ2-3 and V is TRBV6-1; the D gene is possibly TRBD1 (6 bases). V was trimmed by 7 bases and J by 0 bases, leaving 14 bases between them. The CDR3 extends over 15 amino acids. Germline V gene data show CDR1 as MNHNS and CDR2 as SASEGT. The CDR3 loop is CASTSRTASTDTQYF. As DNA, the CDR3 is TGTGCCAGCACCTCGAGGACAGCTAGCACAGATACGCAGTATTTT.

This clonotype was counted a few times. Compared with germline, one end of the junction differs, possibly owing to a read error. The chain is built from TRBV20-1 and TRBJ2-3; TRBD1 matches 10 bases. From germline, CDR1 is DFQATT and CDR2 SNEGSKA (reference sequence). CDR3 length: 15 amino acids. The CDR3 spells CSAYRGTGDTATQYF. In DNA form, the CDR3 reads TGCAGTGCTTACCGCGGGACAGGGGACACAGCTACGCAGTATTTT.

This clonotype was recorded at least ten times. CDR3 region: CASSPRRGQETQYF. The DNA for the CDR3 is TGTGCCAGCAGTCCCCGTAGGGGGCAAGAGACCCAGTACTTC. The V gene is TRBV12-3 or TRBV12-4, the J gene TRBJ2-5; tentative D call: TRBD1 (6 bases). Trimming stripped 5 bases from V and 2 bases from J, with 12 bases between. This CDR3 comprises 14 residues.

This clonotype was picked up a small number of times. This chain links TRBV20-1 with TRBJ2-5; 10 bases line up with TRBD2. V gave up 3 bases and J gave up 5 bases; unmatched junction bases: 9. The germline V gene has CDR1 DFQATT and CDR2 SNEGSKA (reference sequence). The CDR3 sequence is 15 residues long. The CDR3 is CSASAPGLAPETQYF. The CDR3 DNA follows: TGCAGTGCTAGCGCTCCGGGACTAGCGCCTGAGACCCAGTACTTC.